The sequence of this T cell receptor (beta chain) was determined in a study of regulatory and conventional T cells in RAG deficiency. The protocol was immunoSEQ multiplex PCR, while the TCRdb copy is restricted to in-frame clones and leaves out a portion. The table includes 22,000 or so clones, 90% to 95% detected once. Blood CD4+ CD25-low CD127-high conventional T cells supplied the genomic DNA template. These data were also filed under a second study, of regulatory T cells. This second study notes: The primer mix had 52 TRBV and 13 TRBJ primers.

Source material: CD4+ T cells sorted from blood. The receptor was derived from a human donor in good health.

The CDR3 loop is CASTGPVPNSPLHF. The CDR3, as DNA: TGTGCCAGCACCGGGCCAGTGCCTAATTCACCCCTCCACTTT. This sequence joins TRBV2 and TRBJ1-6, with D unresolved. The CDR3 extends over 14 amino acids. V shed 7 bases and J shed 6 bases, with 13 bases lying between them. CDR1 SNHLY and CDR2 FYNNEI come from the germline V gene.